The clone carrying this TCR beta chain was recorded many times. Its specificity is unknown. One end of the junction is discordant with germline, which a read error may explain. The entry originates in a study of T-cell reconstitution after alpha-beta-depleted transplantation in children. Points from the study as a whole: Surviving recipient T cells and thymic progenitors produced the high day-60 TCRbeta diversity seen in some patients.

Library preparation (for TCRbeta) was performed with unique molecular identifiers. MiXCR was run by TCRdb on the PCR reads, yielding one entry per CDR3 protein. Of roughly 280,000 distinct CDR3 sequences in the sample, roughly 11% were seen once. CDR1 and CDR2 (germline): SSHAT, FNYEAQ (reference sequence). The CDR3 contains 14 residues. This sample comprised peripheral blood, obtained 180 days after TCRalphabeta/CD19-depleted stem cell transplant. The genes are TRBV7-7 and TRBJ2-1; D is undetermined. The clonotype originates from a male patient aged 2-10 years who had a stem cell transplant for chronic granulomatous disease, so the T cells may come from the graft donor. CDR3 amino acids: CASSLGLDGNEQFF. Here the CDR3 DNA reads TGTGCTAGCAGCTTAGGTCTAGACGGCAATGAGCAGTTCTTC. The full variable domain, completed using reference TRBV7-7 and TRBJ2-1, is GAGVSQSPRYKVTKRGQDVTLRCDPISSHATLYWYQQALGQGPEFLTYFNYEAQPDKSGLPSDRFSAERPEGSISTLTIQRTEQRDSAMYRCASSLGLDGNEQFFGPGTRLTVL.